The clone carrying this T cell receptor beta chain showed up many times. Antigen: not known. Deletions cut 4 bases from V and 3 bases from J, with 12 bases between. The CDR3 is 15 amino acids. Germline lookup yields CDR1 MNHEY and CDR2 SVGAGI. This entry comes from a study of Graves' ophthalmopathy and Graves' hyperthyroidism. Overall study findings and caveats: A majority of expanded thyroid clonotypes exceeding 0.001 frequency were likewise present in blood. For separating ophthalmopathy from stable hyperthyroidism, a 13-signature model gave under 90% sensitivity and roughly 83% specificity.

RNA transcripts served as template for amplifying TCR beta CDR3 sequences. First-round RT-PCR relied on HTBI primers, and a second-round multiplex PCR came next. TCRdb called the multiplex PCR reads again in MiXCR, with one record for every CDR3 protein. The repertoire holds some 380,000 distinct CDR3 sequences, with 15% as singletons. None of the included patients had other autoimmune diseases, uncontrolled infections, pregnancy or lactation, as these led to exclusion. PBMCs were isolated by Ficoll-Paque density gradient centrifugation, using 7.5 to 10 ml of fresh peripheral blood as the starting material.

The V gene is TRBV6-5, the J gene TRBJ2-2; D might be TRBD1 (5 bases). Sequenced input: peripheral blood. The clonotype comes from a woman between 18 and 29 years old with stable Graves' hyperthyroidism. The CDR3 region is CASSSLGAHTGELFF. DNA of the CDR3: TGTGCCAGCAGTTCGTTAGGGGCCCACACCGGGGAGCTGTTTTTT.